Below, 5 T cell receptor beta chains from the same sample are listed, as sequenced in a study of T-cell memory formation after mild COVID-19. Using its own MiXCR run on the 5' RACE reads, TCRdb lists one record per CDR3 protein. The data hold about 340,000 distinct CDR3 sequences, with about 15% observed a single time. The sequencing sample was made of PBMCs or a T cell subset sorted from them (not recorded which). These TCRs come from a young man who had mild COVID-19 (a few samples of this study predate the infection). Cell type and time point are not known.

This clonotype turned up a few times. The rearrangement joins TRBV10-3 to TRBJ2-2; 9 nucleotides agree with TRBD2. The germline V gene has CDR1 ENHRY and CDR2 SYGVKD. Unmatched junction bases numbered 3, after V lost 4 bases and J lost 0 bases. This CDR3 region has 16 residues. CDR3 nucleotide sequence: TGTGCCATCAGTGGGATAGCGGGGGCGAACACCGGGGAGCTGTTTTTT. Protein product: CAISGIAGANTGELFF.

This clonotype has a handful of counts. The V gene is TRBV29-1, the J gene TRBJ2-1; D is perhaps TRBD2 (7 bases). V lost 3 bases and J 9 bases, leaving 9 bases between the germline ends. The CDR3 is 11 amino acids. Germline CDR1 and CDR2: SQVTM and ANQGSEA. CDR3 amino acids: CSVDRGGEQFF. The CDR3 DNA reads TGCAGCGTTGATAGGGGGGGTGAGCAGTTCTTC.

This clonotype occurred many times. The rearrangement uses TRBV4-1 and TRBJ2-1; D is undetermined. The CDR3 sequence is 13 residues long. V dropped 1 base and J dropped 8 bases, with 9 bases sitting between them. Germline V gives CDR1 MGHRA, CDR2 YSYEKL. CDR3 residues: CASSQVGVDEQFF. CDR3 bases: TGCGCCAGCAGCCAAGTTGGAGTCGATGAGCAGTTCTTC.

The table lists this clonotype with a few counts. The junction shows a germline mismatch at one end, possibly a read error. As DNA, the CDR3 is TGTGCCAGCAGTTTTGGAGACTTCATCCTCTGG. As protein: CASSFGDFILW. The chain employs TRBV12-3 or TRBV12-4 and TRBJ2-7, with D unclear. The CDR3 contains 11 residues.

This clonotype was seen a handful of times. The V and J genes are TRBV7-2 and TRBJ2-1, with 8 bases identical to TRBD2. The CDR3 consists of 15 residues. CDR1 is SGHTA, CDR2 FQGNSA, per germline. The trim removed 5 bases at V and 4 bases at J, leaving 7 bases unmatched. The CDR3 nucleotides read TGTGCCAGCAGCCTCCAAGGGACTAGGTACAATGAGCAGTTCTTC. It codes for CASSLQGTRYNEQFF.